These 26 T cell receptor beta chains were all obtained from the same sample, sequenced in a study of regulatory T cells in long-lasting Graves disease. Time point here: persistent/refractory GD, antithyroid drugs over 5 years with positive TRAb. PBMC RNA served as the TCR library source. For TCR beta, libraries came from iRepertoire HTBI primers and Arm-PCR of CDR3 regions. One entry per CDR3 protein results from TCRdb running MiXCR on the multiplex PCR reads. The sample carries more than 300,000 distinct CDR3 sequences, about 18% recorded once. Here the sequenced sample was peripheral blood mononuclear cells (PBMCs), taken when the disease was refractory, from a patient treated with antithyroid drugs. These TCRs come from a female donor with Graves disease.

Of note for this clonotype: With a much larger clone just one base away, this may be a read error. The gene calls are TRBV18 and TRBJ1-4, with D maybe TRBD1 (6 bases). The CDR3 totals 15 residues. Germline CDR1 reads KGHSH; CDR2 reads LQKENI. The chain's CDR3 is CASSPPGRGNEKPFF. The CDR3 DNA reads as TGTGCCAGCTCACCACCGGGCAGGGGTAATGAAAAACCGTTTTTT. The full variable domain, in which reference TRBV18 and TRBJ1-4 provide the parts outside the CDR3, is NAGVMQNPRHLVRRRGQEARLRCSPMKGHSHVYWYRQLPEEGLKFMVYLQKENIIDESGMPKERFSAEFPKEGPSILRIQQVVRGDSAAYFCASSPPGRGNEKPFFGSGTQLSVL.

For this clonotype: Given a much more abundant clone one base away, this may be a read error. V is TRBV10-3 and J is TRBJ2-7, with 7 bases fitting TRBD2. The CDR3 covers 14 residues. The germline CDR1 and CDR2 sequences are ENHRY and SYGVKD. Losses at the gene ends were 11 bases for V and 3 bases for J; bases not matched to a gene: 13. The CDR3 DNA reads as TGTGCCGTCGCGTTCGGGGGGATCGGCTACGAGCAGTACTTC. Protein product: CAVAFGGIGYEQYF.

This clonotype was seen repeatedly, ten times or more. This chain uses TRBV12-3 or TRBV12-4 with TRBJ1-1; 9 nucleotides align to TRBD1. Trimming took 5 bases from V and 1 from J; bases not matched to a gene: 5. The CDR3 covers 15 residues. The CDR3 is CASSDTGQGNTEAFF. CDR3 bases: TGTGCCAGCAGTGACACGGGACAGGGGAACACTGAAGCTTTCTTT.

This clonotype was detected a few times. This rearrangement joins TRBV29-1 to TRBJ1-1, with 7 bases matching TRBD1. Germline CDR1 reads SQVTM; CDR2 reads ANQGSEA. The CDR3 consists of 13 residues. The ends lost 7 bases at V and 4 bases at J; junction bases unmatched: 9. Here the CDR3 DNA reads TGCAGCGGATGTACAGGGGTTAGCACTGAAGCTTTCTTT. As protein: CSGCTGVSTEAFF.

This clonotype was observed a handful of times. The rearrangement uses TRBV7-2 and TRBJ2-7; D is unclear. CDR1 and CDR2 (germline): SGHTA, FQGNSA. Between the trimmed V and J ends, which lost 5 bases and 2 bases, there was a span of 13 bases. The CDR3 runs to 14 residues. DNA for the CDR3: TGTGCCAGCAGCCCGATTGGTACACCCTACGAGCAGTACTTC. This codes for CASSPIGTPYEQYF.

V is TRBV12-3 or TRBV12-4 and J is TRBJ1-5; a possible D gene is TRBD1 (5 bases). The length of the CDR3 is 12 residues. V dropped 6 bases and J dropped 6 bases, with 9 bases sitting between them. The CDR3 sequence is CASRYDSQPQHF. The CDR3 DNA reads TGTGCCAGCAGATATGACAGTCAGCCCCAGCATTTT.

The chain carries TRBV10-2 and TRBJ1-1; D not resolved. Germline V gene lookup returns CDR1 WSHSY and CDR2 SAAADI. CDR3 length: 11 amino acids. V was clipped by 3 bases and J by 11 bases, with 10 bases between them. CDR3 in DNA: TGCGCCAGCAGTGAATGGGAGAGGGCTTTCTTT. Protein product: CASSEWERAFF.

Many counts were recorded for this clonotype. The rearrangement uses TRBV30 and TRBJ2-5, with 7 nucleotides matching TRBD1. Germline assignment: CDR1 GTSNPN and CDR2 SVGIG (reference sequence). Losses at the gene ends were 3 bases for V and 2 bases for J; bases not matched to a gene: 9. This CDR3 has 15 amino acids. The CDR3 spells CAWSPVGTVQETQYF. In DNA form, the CDR3 reads TGTGCCTGGAGCCCAGTGGGGACAGTTCAAGAGACCCAGTACTTC.

The sample holds many counts of this clonotype. The chain combines TRBV27 with TRBJ1-2; D gene ambiguous. Germline V lookup: CDR1 MNHEY, CDR2 SMNVEV (reference sequence). The V end was cut by 5 bases, the J end by 8 bases, with 15 bases between. CDR3 length: 13 residues. The CDR3 is CASSPALPGGYTF. The CDR3 nucleotides are TGTGCCAGCAGTCCGGCCCTCCCTGGCGGCTACACCTTC.

This CDR3 reads CASSWYSESGQYF. In DNA, the CDR3 is TGTGCCAGCAGTTGGTACTCCGAGTCCGGGCAGTACTTC. The genes are TRBV28 and TRBJ2-7; D is uncertain. Germline V gene lookup returns CDR1 MDHEN and CDR2 SYDVKM. The CDR3 runs 13 residues. Trimming stripped 4 bases from V and 9 bases from J, with 16 bases between.

In its sample, this clonotype was seen many times. J is TRBJ2-7 and V is TRBV28; D uncertain. The V end lost 6 bases, the J end lost 0 bases, and 21 bases lay between the germline ends. The CDR3 length is 17 residues. The V gene's germline CDR1 is MDHEN and CDR2 SYDVKM. CDR3 sequence: CASSPLIRADSSYEQYF. CDR3 coding DNA: TGTGCCAGCAGCCCACTAATAAGGGCAGATAGCTCCTACGAGCAGTACTTC. The full variable domain, in which reference TRBV28 and TRBJ2-7 provide the parts outside the CDR3, is DVKVTQSSRYLVKRTGEKVFLECVQDMDHENMFWYRQDPGLGLRLIYFSYDVKMKEKGDIPEGYSVSREKKERFSLILESASTNQTSMYLCASSPLIRADSSYEQYFGPGTRLTVT.

The chain uses TRBV29-1 and TRBJ1-2, with TRBD1 identical over 8 bases. V dropped 7 bases and J dropped 5; count of bases not matched to a gene: 9. CDR1 is SQVTM and CDR2 is ANQGSEA in the germline V gene. This CDR3 spans 13 amino acids. The CDR3 DNA is TGCAGCGCCAGGAGTACAGGGGGGTATGGCTACACCTTC. Protein product: CSARSTGGYGYTF.

The chain's CDR3 is CSVEGETQYF. Here the CDR3 DNA reads TGCAGCGTTGAGGGAGAGACCCAGTACTTC. The chain links TRBV29-1 to TRBJ2-5; D not resolved. The CDR3 is made up of 10 amino acids. V was cut by 3 bases and J by 4 bases, with 3 bases left in between. Germline CDR1 reads SQVTM; CDR2 reads ANQGSEA. Full variable domain (missing parts from reference TRBV29-1 and TRBJ2-5): SAVISQKPSRDICQRGTSLTIQCQVDSQVTMMFWYRQQPGQSLTLIATANQGSEATYESGFVIDKFPISRPNLTFSTLTVSNMSPEDSSIYLCSVEGETQYFGPGTRLLVL.

This clonotype has a handful of counts. This rearrangement joins TRBV28 to TRBJ1-5; D not certain. This CDR3 is 15 amino acids long. V was shortened by 3 bases and J by 4 bases, with 13 bases between the two germline ends. Germline V gene data show CDR1 as MDHEN and CDR2 as SYDVKM. In DNA, the CDR3 is TGTGCCAGCAGTTTTTTTGATTTCAAGAATCAGCCCCAGCATTTT. The encoded protein is CASSFFDFKNQPQHF.

This clonotype has at least ten counts. This CDR3 is CASSLSPKRTGTYEQYF. CDR3 coding DNA: TGTGCCAGCAGCTTAAGCCCCAAGCGGACGGGGACCTACGAGCAGTACTTC. The rearrangement joins TRBV13 to TRBJ2-7; a possible D gene is TRBD2 (5 bases). The CDR3 spans 17 residues. The germline gives CDR1 PRHDT, CDR2 FYEKMQ (reference sequence). Trimming took off 2 bases at V and 2 bases at J, with 19 bases between the two ends.

This clonotype was observed a handful of times. J is TRBJ1-4 and V is TRBV5-1; D is unresolved. Germline-derived CDR1 and CDR2 are SGHRS and YFSETQ. Trimming took off 5 bases at V and 0 bases at J, with 17 bases between the two ends. The length of the CDR3 is 17 residues. The CDR3 reads CASRGGRALATNEKLFF. The CDR3 DNA reads as TGCGCCAGCAGAGGCGGGAGGGCATTAGCAACTAATGAAAAACTGTTTTTT.

The chain couples TRBV24-1 to TRBJ2-3, with D uncertain. The CDR3 is 12 amino acids. Germline V gene lookup returns CDR1 KGHDR and CDR2 SFDVKD. V gave up 9 bases and J gave up 3 bases, with 9 bases separating them. Written as DNA, the CDR3 is TGTGCCACCGAGTCATTTACAGATACGCAGTATTTT. Translating gives CATESFTDTQYF.

This clonotype was recorded a few times. The rearrangement links TRBV19 to TRBJ1-2, with 7 positions matching TRBD1. Germline loops: CDR1 LNHDA, CDR2 SQIVND (reference sequence). The CDR3 runs to 14 residues. Trimming removed 6 bases from V and 3 bases from J; junction bases left unmatched: 7. CDR3 DNA: TGTGCCAGTAGCTTCGACAGGGTCTACTATGGCTACACCTTC. Protein sequence: CASSFDRVYYGYTF.

This clonotype has ten or more counts. The chain has TRBV18 and TRBJ2-7, with D possibly TRBD1 on 6 matching bases. The V and J ends lost 8 bases and 1 base respectively, with 12 bases between them. Germline CDR1 and CDR2: KGHSH and LQKENI. CDR3 length: 13 residues. The CDR3 loop reads CASSPGQSYEQYF. CDR3 sequence (DNA): TGTGCCAGCAGCCCCGGACAGTCCTACGAGCAGTACTTC.

This clonotype has ten or more counts. This chain joins TRBV6-5 and TRBJ2-7; no firm D call. This CDR3 spans 16 amino acids. Trimming took 0 bases from V and 3 from J, leaving 15 bases between them. CDR1 and CDR2 (germline): MNHEY, SVGAGI. The CDR3 is CASSYSMIGSVYEQYF. CDR3 DNA sequence: TGTGCCAGCAGTTACTCTATGATTGGTTCGGTCTACGAGCAGTACTTC.

The V and J genes are TRBV10-3 and TRBJ1-5; 7 bases fit TRBD1. Germline V gene sequence: CDR1 ENHRY, CDR2 SYGVKD. The CDR3 has 15 residues. V shed 10 bases and J 0 bases; nucleotides not matched to a gene: 9. This CDR3 reads CATETGSGSNQPQHF. CDR3 nucleotide sequence: TGTGCCACCGAGACAGGGTCCGGTAGCAATCAGCCCCAGCATTTT.

The chain uses TRBV5-4 and TRBJ2-6; 8 bases fit TRBD1. CDR3 size: 16 residues. Germline CDR1 SGHNT, CDR2 YYREEE (reference sequence). V shed 6 bases, J shed 2 bases, and the junction held 7 bases outside the gene matches. CDR3 residues: CASTTQGATGANVLTF. Written as DNA, the CDR3 is TGTGCCAGCACCACCCAGGGGGCGACTGGGGCCAACGTCCTGACTTTC.

This clonotype was recorded many times. The rearrangement joins TRBV24-1 to TRBJ2-3, with TRBD2 matching over 10 bases. The CDR3 runs to 15 residues. V was clipped by 3 bases and J by 5 bases; unmatched bases: 4. CDR1 is KGHDR and CDR2 is SFDVKD in the germline V gene. This CDR3 is CATSDERGGGDTQYF. DNA for the CDR3: TGTGCCACCAGTGATGAGCGGGGGGGCGGAGATACGCAGTATTTT.

This clonotype was seen many times. The rearrangement links TRBV11-2 to TRBJ2-7; TRBD1 agrees at 7 bases. Unmatched junction bases numbered 10, after V lost 5 bases and J lost 3 bases. The CDR3 length is 15 residues. Germline V lookup: CDR1 SGHAT, CDR2 FQNNGV. CDR3 sequence: CASSPDRASHYEQYF. CDR3 nucleotides: TGTGCCAGCAGCCCAGACAGGGCCTCCCACTACGAGCAGTACTTC.

This clonotype was recorded many times. V and J are TRBV6-1 and TRBJ2-7; D is unclear. V was pared by 6 bases and J by 4 bases, with 16 bases between. The CDR3 sequence is 14 residues long. Germline V lookup: CDR1 MNHNS, CDR2 SASEGT. The CDR3 is CASSNSPKVYEQYF. CDR3 coding DNA: TGTGCCAGCAGCAACTCTCCAAAGGTGTACGAGCAGTACTTC.

In regard to this clonotype: A read error may explain this, as a much larger clone is one base away. This sequence joins TRBV6-1 and TRBJ1-4, with no clear D. Trimming stripped 5 bases from V and 8 bases from J, with 18 bases between. The CDR3 contains 15 residues. Germline V gene lookup returns CDR1 MNHNS and CDR2 SASEGT. CDR3 sequence: CASSHTWGGNEKLFF. CDR3 nucleotide sequence: TGTGCCAGCAGTCACACGTGGGGTGGAAACGAAAAACTGTTTTTT.